This T cell receptor beta chain was retrieved from a study of T cell repertoires in cytomegalovirus infection. Study information: It can be stated that public TCR beta signatures indicated CMV infection as well as a matching HLA type. Study outcomes and limitations: Carriers of CMV plus the relevant HLA were identified by cumulative public TCR beta family frequency.

This CDR3 contains 15 residues. V shed 4 bases and J 7 bases; nucleotides not matched to a gene: 11. TCRdb re-derived calls from the reads in MiXCR, one entry per CDR3 protein. The repertoire holds some 390,000 distinct CDR3 sequences, with 18% as singletons. This clonotype was counted at least ten times. The antigen remains undetermined. The chain links TRBV12-3 or TRBV12-4 to TRBJ2-7; 9 bases are shared with TRBD2. The specimen was PBMCs. The sequence came from a human donor in good health (CMV status not recorded). Some clones in this sample may be carry-over from other donors' samples. CDR3 DNA sequence: TGTGCCAGCAGTTCCCAGATAGCGGGGGCAAGGGAGCAGTACTTC. Amino acid sequence: CASSSQIAGAREQYF.